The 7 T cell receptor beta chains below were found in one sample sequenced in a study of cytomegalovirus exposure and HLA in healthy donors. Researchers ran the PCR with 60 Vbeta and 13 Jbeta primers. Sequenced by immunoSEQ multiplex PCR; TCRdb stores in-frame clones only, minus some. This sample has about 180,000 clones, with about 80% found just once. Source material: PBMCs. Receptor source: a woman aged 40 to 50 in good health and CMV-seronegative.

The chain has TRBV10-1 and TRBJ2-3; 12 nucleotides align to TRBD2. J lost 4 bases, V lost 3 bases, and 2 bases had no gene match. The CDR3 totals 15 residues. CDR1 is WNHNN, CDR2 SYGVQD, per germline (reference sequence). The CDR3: CASSEGLAGPDTQYF. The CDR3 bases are TGCGCCAGCAGTGAAGGACTAGCGGGGCCAGATACGCAGTATTTT.

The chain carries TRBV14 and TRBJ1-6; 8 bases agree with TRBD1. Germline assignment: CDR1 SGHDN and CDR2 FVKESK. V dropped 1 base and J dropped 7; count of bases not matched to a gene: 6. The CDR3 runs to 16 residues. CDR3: CASSQVFGTGNSPLHF. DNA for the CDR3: TGTGCCAGCAGCCAAGTGTTCGGGACAGGCAATTCACCCCTCCACTTT. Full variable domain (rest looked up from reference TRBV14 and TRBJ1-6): EAGVTQFPSHSVIEKGQTVTLRCDPISGHDNLYWYRRVMGKEIKFLLHFVKESKQDESGMPNNRFLAERTGGTYSTLKVQPAELEDSGVYFCASSQVFGTGNSPLHFGNGTRLTVT.

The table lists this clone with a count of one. In nucleotides, the CDR3 is TGCGCCAGCAGCACAGGGGACCCGAACACTGAAGCTTTCTTT. This gives the protein CASSTGDPNTEAFF. The chain employs TRBV5-1 and TRBJ1-1, with 7 bases fitting TRBD1. CDR1 and CDR2 (germline): SGHRS, YFSETQ. This CDR3 has 14 residues. Trimming at V came to 4 bases and at J to 1 base, leaving 4 bases not matched to a gene.

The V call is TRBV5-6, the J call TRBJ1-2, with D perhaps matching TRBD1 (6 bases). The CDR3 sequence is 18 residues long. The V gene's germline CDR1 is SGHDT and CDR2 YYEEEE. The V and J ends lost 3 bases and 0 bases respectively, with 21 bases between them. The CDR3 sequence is CASSYTQQGRRANYGYTF. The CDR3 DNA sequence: TGTGCCAGCAGCTACACACAACAGGGTAGGAGAGCTAACTATGGCTACACCTTC. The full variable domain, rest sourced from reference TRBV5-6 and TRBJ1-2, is DAGVTQSPTHLIKTRGQQVTLRCSPKSGHDTVSWYQQALGQGPQFIFQYYEEEERQRGNFPDRFSGHQFPNYSSELNVNALLLGDSALYLCASSYTQQGRRANYGYTFGSGTRLTVV.

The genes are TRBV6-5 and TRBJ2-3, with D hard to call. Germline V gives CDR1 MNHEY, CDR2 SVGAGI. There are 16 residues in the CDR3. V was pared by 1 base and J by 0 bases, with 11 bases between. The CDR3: CASSYFGGTSTDTQYF. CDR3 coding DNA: TGTGCCAGCAGTTACTTCGGCGGAACTAGCACAGATACGCAGTATTTT.

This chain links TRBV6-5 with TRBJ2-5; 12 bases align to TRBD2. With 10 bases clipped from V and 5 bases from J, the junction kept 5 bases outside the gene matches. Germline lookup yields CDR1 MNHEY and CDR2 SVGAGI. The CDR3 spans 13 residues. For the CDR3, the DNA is TGTGCCACGACTAGCGGGGGATCGGAGACCCAGTACTTC. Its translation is CATTSGGSETQYF.

CDR3 protein: CASSRGPGGAKETIYF. The CDR3 region has the DNA TGTGCCAGCAGTAGAGGCCCAGGAGGGGCAAAAGAGACCATATATTTT. This rearrangement joins TRBV2 to TRBJ1-3, with D possibly matching TRBD1 (5 bases). Germline assignment: CDR1 SNHLY and CDR2 FYNNEI. V gave up 5 bases and J gave up 10 bases, with 24 bases separating them. The CDR3 is 16 residues long.